Reported below is one T cell receptor (beta chain). Its antigen is currently not known. No quality values exist for individual bases; no much larger clone is one base distant. Another Seattle source contributed samples from volunteer blood donors who had recovered from COVID-19. Whole blood was collected in K2EDTA tubes by collaborating institutions according to the institutions' own protocols. For TCRbeta analysis, collaborators shipped samples as frozen whole blood, isolated PBMCs, or DNA extracted from either of those sample types. These data are taken from a study of blood T cell repertoires in COVID-19 (TCRdb year 2020). For the wider study: The collaborator samples originated in the United States, Italy and Spain and spanned the acute and convalescent phases of COVID-19. The prospective study material was composed of cDNA or gDNA derived from T cells, B-cell-depleted T cells, or PBMCs. The dataset comprised deeply sampled blood TCRbeta repertoires from subjects exposed to, actively infected with, or recovered from COVID-19. The repertoires were made available in a free public database intended to serve as a resource for research on the immune response to SARS-CoV-2. The samples were drawn from two sources: the first 160 participants of the ongoing ImmuneRACE study, and 950 to 1,500 subjects contributed by 6 global collaborators. Sample metadata almost always included a de-identified subject ID, COVID-19 status, age in years and sex. HLA class I and class II types, where available, came from metadata supplied by the sample provider rather than from assay-based typing.

The research as a whole found: The amount of clinical and demographic metadata varied by source and participant and was provided uncurated.

V loses 0 bases, J loses 7 bases, and the germline ends lie 21 bases apart. The CDR3 measures 17 amino acids from cysteine to phenylalanine. The CDR3 DNA has 51 bases and is translated from base 1. CDR1 and CDR2, per the germline V gene, are SGHAT and FQNNGV. TCRbeta CDR3 regions were amplified from genomic DNA by means of the immunoSEQ Assay, a bias-controlled multiplex PCR. The original methods were these. The number of nucleated cells in each sample was estimated by amplification of reference gene primers within the assay. To quantify the absolute abundance of each unique TCRbeta CDR3 rearrangement, sequence reads were collapsed and filtered. For each sample, productive Simpson clonality was calculated by taking the square root of Simpson's diversity index across productive rearrangements. TCRdb limited this immuneACCESS table to in-frame rearrangements with V and J called. A share of clones is missing; checked studies link under half to unresolved V genes, and the rest is unexplained. V, J and clone size are taken as reported in that table, and D and trimming were inferred from the DNA itself. The sample yields under 250,000 clones; about 80% were counted once. Jointly, the top ten make up 1.9% of the sample.

The sequence derives from a man aged 25-45 years who had recovered from COVID-19. The specimen was peripheral blood. The sequence links TRBV11-2 to TRBJ2-5; the best D guess is TRBD2, with 6 bases matching. The CDR3 protein: CASSLDPGTLYRGTQYF. The sequence in DNA is TGTGCCAGCAGCTTAGACCCCGGGACTCTTTATCGGGGGACCCAGTACTTC.